The 25 T cell receptor beta chains listed next were all sequenced from one sample in a study of identical twins. TCRdb reanalysed the 5' RACE reads using MiXCR and keeps one entry per CDR3 protein. The data contain approximately 690,000 distinct CDR3 sequences, 5.5% to 6.5% of them seen just once; the ten biggest clones take up around 1.7%. Source material: naive T cells sorted from blood. Receptor source: a young man in good health.

This clonotype was counted at least ten times. The rearrangement links TRBV28 to TRBJ2-3; 15 nucleotides match TRBD2. Trimming took 4 bases from V and 4 from J; bases not matched to a gene: 6. The CDR3 contains 17 residues. Per germline, CDR1 MDHEN and CDR2 SYDVKM. CDR3 DNA: TGTGCCAGCAGTTCGCCGGGACTAGCGGGAGGATCAGATACGCAGTATTTT. Residues: CASSSPGLAGGSDTQYF.

The V gene is TRBV6-2 or TRBV6-3, the J gene TRBJ1-4, with a tentative D call TRBD1 (6 bases). Per the germline V gene, CDR1 is MNHEY and CDR2 is SVGEGT. There are 13 residues in the CDR3. V lost 6 bases and J lost 10, with 15 bases in between. In DNA, the CDR3 is TGTGCCAGCAGCTTAGGACAGCTTGGAAAACTGTTTTTT. Translated: CASSLGQLGKLFF.

This clonotype was observed at least ten times. This chain joins TRBV12-3 or TRBV12-4 and TRBJ2-3; 7 nucleotides match TRBD1. This CDR3 region has 16 residues. V was pared by 2 bases and J by 0 bases, with 5 bases of the junction left unmatched. This chain's CDR3 is CASSLTGQPSTDTQYF. The CDR3 nucleotides are TGTGCCAGCAGTTTAACGGGACAGCCTAGCACAGATACGCAGTATTTT.

This clonotype was picked up many times. The chain is built from TRBV28 and TRBJ1-6; D ambiguous. Trimming shortened V by 3 bases and J by 8 bases, and 2 bases separated the two germline ends. This CDR3 has 11 amino acids. The germline CDR1 and CDR2 sequences are MDHEN and SYDVKM. Here the CDR3 DNA reads TGTGCCAGCAGTTTTTATTCACCCCTCCACTTT. Encoded protein: CASSFYSPLHF.

V usage is TRBV2 and J usage is TRBJ2-2; D gene ambiguous. Trimming left V 7 bases short and J 1 base short, with 10 bases between. This CDR3 is 14 amino acids long. Looked up from germline, CDR1 is SNHLY and CDR2 is FYNNEI. For the CDR3, the DNA is TGTGCCAGCATCGGCGGATTGAACACCGGGGAGCTGTTTTTT. Translation: CASIGGLNTGELFF.

The V and J genes are TRBV18 and TRBJ2-7, with a weak D call TRBD1 (5 bases). The CDR3 sequence is 14 residues long. Germline assignment: CDR1 KGHSH and CDR2 LQKENI. Between the trimmed V and J ends, which lost 3 bases and 1 base, there was a span of 10 bases. DNA of the CDR3: TGTGCCAGCTCACCGCTTGACAGTTCCTACGAGCAGTACTTC. It encodes CASSPLDSSYEQYF.

The CDR3 DNA reads TGTGCCAGTAGTATCCAGGGAAGCAATGAGCAGTTCTTC. It codes for CASSIQGSNEQFF. The chain employs TRBV19 and TRBJ2-1; TRBD1 is a possible D gene (5 bases). The CDR3 extends over 13 amino acids. Deletions cut 3 bases from V and 6 bases from J, with 9 bases between. CDR1 is LNHDA and CDR2 is SQIVND in the germline V gene (reference sequence).

In its sample, this clonotype was seen many times. The rearrangement links TRBV6-1 to TRBJ1-2; TRBD1 agrees at 7 bases. V lost 2 bases to trimming and J lost 1 base; unmatched junction nucleotides: 4. The CDR3 runs to 15 residues. CDR1 and CDR2 from the germline V gene are MNHNS and SASEGT. CDR3 amino acids: CASSESGTVNYGYTF. For the CDR3, the DNA is TGTGCCAGCAGTGAAAGCGGGACAGTTAACTATGGCTACACCTTC.

The chain employs TRBV5-1 and TRBJ2-7; weak D call: TRBD1 (6 bases). CDR3 size: 15 residues. Germline V CDR1 and CDR2: SGHRS, YFSETQ. The V gene lost 4 bases and the J gene lost 3 bases, with 17 bases spanning the gap. The CDR3 DNA reads TGCGCCAGCAGCCCGAGAGGGGGAATCAACTACGAGCAGTACGTC. Its translation: CASSPRGGINYEQYV.

The table lists this clonotype with many counts. The V gene is TRBV27, the J gene TRBJ2-6; TRBD2 is a possible D gene (5 bases). CDR1 is MNHEY and CDR2 is SMNVEV in the germline V gene (reference sequence). V lost 3 bases to trimming and J lost 0 bases, with 12 bases between them. The CDR3 totals 17 residues. The CDR3 bases are TGTGCCAGCAGTTTCTCGGACTTTTACTCTGGGGCCAACGTCCTGACTTTC. Residues: CASSFSDFYSGANVLTF.

The V call is TRBV5-5, the J call TRBJ2-5, with D possibly matching TRBD1 (5 bases). The length of the CDR3 is 14 residues. Trimming left V 1 base short and J 4 bases short, with 11 bases between. CDR1 and CDR2 (germline): SGHKS, YYEKEE (reference sequence). The CDR3: CASSLRVGRETQYF. CDR3 nucleotide sequence: TGTGCCAGCAGCTTGAGAGTGGGGCGAGAGACCCAGTACTTC. The complete variable domain, with remaining parts taken from reference TRBV5-5 and TRBJ2-5, reads DAGVTQSPTHLIKTRGQQVTLRCSPISGHKSVSWYQQVLGQGPQFIFQYYEKEERGRGNFPDRFSARQFPNYSSELNVNALLLGDSALYLCASSLRVGRETQYFGPGTRLLVL.

This clonotype was detected many times. The chain joins TRBV12-3 or TRBV12-4 to TRBJ2-1, with 10 bases aligning to TRBD1. J lost 5 bases, V lost 7 bases, and 8 bases had no gene match. CDR3 size: 15 residues. Written as DNA, the CDR3 is TGTGCCAGCATACCGGGACAGGGGAGGCACAATGAGCAGTTCTTC. This translates into CASIPGQGRHNEQFF.

There are many counts of this clonotype. The chain links TRBV9 to TRBJ2-5; D gene uncertain. CDR3 length equals 12 residues. The germline CDR1 and CDR2 sequences are SGDLS and YYNGEE. Deletions cut 6 bases from V and 5 bases from J, with 11 bases between. CDR3 sequence: CASNGPTETQYF. CDR3 in DNA: TGTGCCAGCAACGGCCCCACGGAGACCCAGTACTTC.

Concerning this clonotype itself: Possible read error: a much larger clone is one base away. The chain recombines TRBV20-1 with TRBJ2-1, with TRBD2 identical over 9 bases. This CDR3 is 16 amino acids long. Germline CDR1 DFQATT, CDR2 SNEGSKA (reference sequence). CDR3 in DNA: TGCAGTGCTAGAGATCTGACTAGCGGCCTTGGGAATGGGCAGTTCTTC. This encodes CSARDLTSGLGNGQFF.

In this sample, this clonotype turned up many times. This chain links TRBV7-9 with TRBJ2-5; D uncertain. This CDR3 is built from 13 residues. Germline V CDR1 and CDR2: SEHNR, FQNEAQ (reference sequence). V was pared by 1 base and J by 5 bases, with 8 bases between. The CDR3 loop is CASSLVLGETQYF. CDR3 bases: TGTGCCAGCAGCTTAGTCTTGGGTGAGACCCAGTACTTC.

This clonotype occurred a few times. This rearrangement joins TRBV20-1 to TRBJ1-2; perhaps TRBD1 as D (5 bases). Deletions cut 3 bases from V and 8 bases from J, with 10 bases between. This CDR3 is built from 11 residues. Germline V gene data show CDR1 as DFQATT and CDR2 as SNEGSKA (reference sequence). The CDR3: CSASQGEGYTF. The CDR3 DNA follows: TGCAGTGCTAGCCAGGGAGAAGGCTACACCTTC.

This clonotype was seen repeatedly, ten times or more. The chain joins TRBV20-1 to TRBJ2-1; the match to TRBD1 covers 9 bases. Germline assignment: CDR1 DFQATT and CDR2 SNEGSKA (reference sequence). Germline trimming cut 4 bases from V and 7 bases from J; bases unmatched to any gene: 8. The CDR3 runs 14 residues. The CDR3 loop reads CSAIRDRVRNEQFF. The CDR3 nucleotides are TGCAGTGCTATCCGGGACAGGGTAAGAAATGAGCAGTTCTTC.

The V and J genes are TRBV3-1 and TRBJ2-7; D may be TRBD1 or TRBD2 (5 bases each). With 6 bases removed from V and 6 bases from J, the gap between germline ends came to 15 bases. Germline CDR1 and CDR2: LGHDT and YNNKEL (reference sequence). The CDR3 loop spans 13 amino acids. Written as DNA, the CDR3 is TGTGCCAGCAGTGTCGGGGCATTCGCCGAGCAGTACTTC. Translation: CASSVGAFAEQYF.

This clonotype was detected ten times or more. The gene calls are TRBV18 and TRBJ2-1; 8 positions match TRBD1. Germline V lookup: CDR1 KGHSH, CDR2 LQKENI. There are 16 residues in the CDR3. With V trimmed by 2 bases and J by 5 bases, 8 bases remained unmatched. The CDR3: CASSPDRTGSHNEQFF. CDR3 bases: TGTGCCAGCTCACCAGATAGGACAGGGAGCCACAATGAGCAGTTCTTC.

In its sample, this clonotype was seen a few times. The chain combines TRBV12-3 or TRBV12-4 with TRBJ2-3; D gene uncertain. V dropped 2 bases and J dropped 6 bases, with 15 bases sitting between them. This CDR3 is built from 15 residues. This chain's CDR3 is CASSLLGGNQDTQYF. The CDR3 DNA reads TGTGCCAGCAGTTTATTGGGCGGCAATCAGGATACGCAGTATTTT.

Many counts were recorded for this clonotype. The chain uses TRBV10-3 and TRBJ2-1, with TRBD2 matching over 12 bases. Germline CDR1 is ENHRY and CDR2 is SYGVKD. V lost 11 bases and J lost 8; bases outside the gene matches: 4. CDR3 length: 12 residues. CDR3 nucleotides: TGTGCCGCGACTAGCGGGAGAGATGAGCAGTTCTTC. As protein: CAATSGRDEQFF.

This clonotype was recorded many times. This chain uses TRBV29-1 with TRBJ2-1; D is unclear. Germline loops: CDR1 SQVTM, CDR2 ANQGSEA. CDR3 length: 10 residues. V was trimmed by 0 bases and J by 15 bases, leaving 9 bases between them. CDR3 amino acids: CSVEDKGRFF. CDR3 nucleotides: TGCAGCGTTGAAGATAAGGGTCGGTTCTTC.

The table lists this clonotype with a few counts. The chain recombines TRBV18 with TRBJ1-1; D possibly corresponds to TRBD1 (5 bases). CDR1 and CDR2 from the germline V gene are KGHSH and LQKENI. This CDR3 comprises 15 residues. Trimming stripped 2 bases from V and 4 bases from J, with 14 bases between. Here the CDR3 DNA reads TGTGCCAGCTCACCAAGGGACTTGAGAGGCACTGAAGCTTTCTTT. Translated: CASSPRDLRGTEAFF.

The chain uses TRBV14 and TRBJ2-2, with a possible D match to TRBD1 (5 bases). The CDR3 extends over 16 amino acids. Germline CDR1 is SGHDN and CDR2 is FVKESK. Trimming cost V 6 bases and J 0 bases, with 14 bases left between them. The CDR3 here is CASRQSQGANTGELFF. CDR3 DNA sequence: TGTGCCAGCAGACAGTCCCAGGGCGCGAACACCGGGGAGCTGTTTTTT.

This clonotype was picked up a small number of times. The V gene is TRBV29-1, the J gene TRBJ1-5; D is unresolved. From germline, CDR1 is SQVTM and CDR2 ANQGSEA. V was pared by 6 bases and J by 1 base, with 16 bases between. This CDR3 contains 15 residues. The CDR3 coding sequence is TGCAGCGTATCCGTTACCAGTGGAAGCAATCAGCCCCAGCATTTT. Amino acids: CSVSVTSGSNQPQHF.